These T cell receptor beta chains were read from a single sample in a study of molecular identifiers for immune sequencing clone quantification. TCRdb re-called the PCR reads through MiXCR, storing one row per CDR3 protein. The repertoire consists of approximately 500,000 distinct CDR3 sequences, with 20% to 25% occurring once and the leading ten covering 0.65% to 0.95%. Material: naive CD8+ T cells from blood, with Jurkat cell RNA spiked in. The receptors derive from a human donor in good health. Some libraries in this study had Jurkat cell RNA spiked in. Both conserved end residues are part of each CDR3. A D gene is named only where the DNA matches it firmly. Rows give clone size only sometimes, using once, few, many, or a class for an expanded clone.

d_call: -; j_call: TRBJ1-1; v_call: TRBV2; clone_size: many; cdr3_aa: CASSEGYTEAFF; cdr3_nt: TGTGCCAGCAGTGAAGGGTACACTGAAGCTTTCTTT
d_call: -; j_call: TRBJ1-4; v_call: TRBV11-2; clone_size: -; cdr3_aa: CASSLDELVATNEKLFF; cdr3_nt: TGTGCCAGCAGCTTAGATGAGCTGGTCGCAACTAATGAAAAACTGTTTTTT
d_call: -; j_call: TRBJ2-7; v_call: TRBV4-1; clone_size: -; cdr3_aa: CASSQEFRGMSEQYF; cdr3_nt: TGCGCCAGCAGCCAAGAGTTTAGAGGGATGAGCGAGCAGTACTTC
d_call: -; j_call: TRBJ1-5; v_call: TRBV3-1; clone_size: many; cdr3_aa: CASSQDGGIRQPQHF; cdr3_nt: TGTGCCAGCAGCCAAGATGGGGGGATTCGGCAGCCCCAGCATTTT
d_call: -; j_call: TRBJ2-7; v_call: TRBV2; clone_size: -; cdr3_aa: CASRRSGEKQYF; cdr3_nt: TGTGCCAGCAGACGCTCTGGGGAGAAGCAGTACTTC
d_call: -; j_call: TRBJ2-7; v_call: TRBV18; clone_size: -; cdr3_aa: CASSPPIRDTAKEQYF; cdr3_nt: TGTGCCAGCTCACCACCCATCCGGGACACGGCAAAGGAGCAGTACTTC
d_call: -; j_call: TRBJ2-3; v_call: TRBV6-2/TRBV6-3; clone_size: many; cdr3_aa: CASSYLVTDTQYF; cdr3_nt: TGTGCCAGCAGTTACCTAGTGACAGATACGCAGTATTTT
d_call: TRBD2; j_call: TRBJ2-7; v_call: TRBV6-2/TRBV6-3; clone_size: -; cdr3_aa: CASSRGLAAPDEQYF; cdr3_nt: TGTGCCAGCAGTAGGGGACTAGCTGCGCCCGACGAGCAGTACTTC
d_call: -; j_call: TRBJ1-5; v_call: TRBV6-6; clone_size: many; cdr3_aa: CASRGGGNQPQHF; cdr3_nt: TGTGCCAGCCGGGGGGGTGGCAATCAGCCCCAGCATTTT
d_call: TRBD2; j_call: TRBJ2-7; v_call: TRBV6-2/TRBV6-3; clone_size: -; cdr3_aa: CASSYLLAASYEQYF; cdr3_nt: TGTGCCAGCAGTTACCTACTAGCGGCCTCCTACGAGCAGTACTTC
d_call: TRBD1; j_call: TRBJ2-2; v_call: TRBV29-1; clone_size: few; cdr3_aa: CSVAGTGVSGELFF; cdr3_nt: TGCAGCGTTGCCGGGACAGGGGTCTCCGGGGAGCTGTTTTTT
d_call: TRBD2; j_call: TRBJ2-3; v_call: TRBV20-1; clone_size: many; cdr3_aa: CSARDLAGGPGDTQYF; cdr3_nt: TGCAGTGCTAGAGATCTCGCGGGAGGGCCAGGGGATACGCAGTATTTT
d_call: -; j_call: TRBJ2-3; v_call: TRBV7-9; clone_size: many; cdr3_aa: CASSPYPTFTDTQYF; cdr3_nt: TGTGCCAGCAGCCCATACCCTACGTTCACAGATACGCAGTATTTT
d_call: -; j_call: TRBJ1-5; v_call: TRBV6-6; clone_size: many; cdr3_aa: CASSYEANLYQPQHF; cdr3_nt: TGTGCCAGCAGTTACGAGGCGAACCTCTATCAGCCCCAGCATTTT
d_call: TRBD1; j_call: TRBJ1-1; v_call: TRBV4-1; clone_size: many; cdr3_aa: CASSPKTGTNTEAFF; cdr3_nt: TGCGCCAGCAGCCCCAAGACAGGGACCAACACTGAAGCTTTCTTT
d_call: -; j_call: TRBJ2-3; v_call: TRBV12-3/TRBV12-4; clone_size: few; cdr3_aa: CASSLLGGLSGTDTQYF; cdr3_nt: TGTGCCAGCAGTTTATTGGGGGGCCTAAGTGGCACAGATACGCAGTATTTT
d_call: -; j_call: TRBJ2-7; v_call: TRBV2; clone_size: -; cdr3_aa: CASGTSRTDSYEQYF; cdr3_nt: TGTGCCAGCGGGACGAGCAGGACAGATTCCTACGAGCAGTACTTC
d_call: -; j_call: TRBJ2-1; v_call: TRBV28; clone_size: once; cdr3_aa: CASSSTYRDGPQYEQFF; cdr3_nt: TGTGCCAGCAGTTCCACCTACAGGGACGGACCGCAATATGAGCAGTTCTTC
d_call: -; j_call: TRBJ1-4; v_call: TRBV4-1; clone_size: few; cdr3_aa: CASSQRMGFEKLFF; cdr3_nt: TGCGCCAGCAGCCAGCGAATGGGGTTTGAAAAACTGTTTTTT
d_call: TRBD2; j_call: TRBJ2-7; v_call: TRBV27; clone_size: many; cdr3_aa: CASSPSGSGSYEQYF; cdr3_nt: TGTGCCAGCAGTCCAAGCGGGAGTGGATCCTACGAGCAGTACTTC
d_call: -; j_call: TRBJ1-3; v_call: TRBV27; clone_size: few; cdr3_aa: CASSLSARNTIYF; cdr3_nt: TGTGCCAGCAGTTTATCGGCCCGAAACACCATATATTTT
d_call: -; j_call: TRBJ1-1; v_call: TRBV5-8; clone_size: many; cdr3_aa: CASSVQSGGAEAFF; cdr3_nt: TGTGCCAGCAGCGTGCAGAGTGGCGGGGCTGAAGCTTTCTTT
d_call: -; j_call: TRBJ2-7; v_call: TRBV11-2; clone_size: few; cdr3_aa: CVSKRLGQSSYEQYF; cdr3_nt: TGTGTCAGCAAACGATTAGGACAGAGTTCCTACGAGCAGTACTTC
d_call: -; j_call: TRBJ1-1; v_call: TRBV6-6; clone_size: many; cdr3_aa: CASSYSPGMNTEAFF; cdr3_nt: TGTGCCAGCAGTTACTCGCCAGGGATGAACACTGAAGCTTTCTTT
d_call: -; j_call: TRBJ2-7; v_call: TRBV27; clone_size: many; cdr3_aa: CASSSFGTLYEQYF; cdr3_nt: TGTGCCAGCAGTTCTTTTGGGACCCTGTACGAGCAGTACTTC
d_call: TRBD1; j_call: TRBJ2-2; v_call: TRBV28; clone_size: many; cdr3_aa: CASRMTGYGGELFF; cdr3_nt: TGTGCCAGCAGAATGACAGGGTACGGCGGGGAGCTGTTTTTT
d_call: -; j_call: TRBJ2-2; v_call: TRBV10-1; clone_size: once; cdr3_aa: CVSSHVKWGELFF; cdr3_nt: TGCGTCAGCAGCCACGTCAAGTGGGGGGAGCTGTTTTTT
d_call: -; j_call: TRBJ1-1; v_call: TRBV5-6; clone_size: many; cdr3_aa: CASRHKNGINTEAFF; cdr3_nt: TGTGCCAGCAGGCACAAAAACGGAATAAACACTGAAGCTTTCTTT
d_call: TRBD2; j_call: TRBJ2-5; v_call: TRBV27; clone_size: -; cdr3_aa: CASSLLAGEPNPETQYF; cdr3_nt: TGTGCCAGCAGTTTATTAGCGGGAGAACCTAACCCAGAGACCCAGTACTTC